A selection of T cell receptor beta chains follows, all from one sample in a study of T cells in tuberculosis. TCRdb keeps only in-frame clones here, not all; method: immunoSEQ multiplex PCR. The sample lists 50,000 or so clones; approximately 88% were seen once. The sample was CD1b-GMM tetramer-negative cells sorted from PBMCs. Every receptor here comes from an adult woman with latent tuberculosis. CDR3s include the opening cysteine and the closing phenylalanine or tryptophan. Fields, in order: CDR3 DNA, CDR3 protein, J gene, D gene, clone size, V gene. The D gene is left open where the match is weak. Clone sizes are given selectively: once, few, many, or a class where the clone is expanded.

TGTGCCAGCAGAACCTTGGGACAGGGGGGCGGCTACACCTTC	CASRTLGQGGGYTF	TRBJ1-2	TRBD1	.	TRBV6-5
TGTGCCAGTACTAAAAACGGGGGGACATATCCTGAAGCTTTCTTT	CASTKNGGTYPEAFF	TRBJ1-1	.	.	TRBV19
.	CASSFGRGSWYF	TRBJ2-3	.	once	TRBV5-1
TGTGCCAGCAGCTTGAGTACGGGACTAAGCAACTACGAGCAGTACTTC	CASSLSTGLSNYEQYF	TRBJ2-7	TRBD2	.	TRBV7-9
TGTGCCAGTAGTATTAACTCGATCAACACCGGGGAGCTGTTTTTT	CASSINSINTGELFF	TRBJ2-2	.	.	TRBV19
TGTGCCAGCAGCCCCCGGGATGCATCCTACGAGCAGTACTTC	CASSPRDASYEQYF	TRBJ2-7	.	.	TRBV7-9
TGTGCCAGCAGCGTAGACACGAACACTGAAGCTTTCTTT	CASSVDTNTEAFF	TRBJ1-1	.	.	TRBV9
TGTGCCAGTAGTAACCGACTAGCGGGATTTACCGGGGAGCTGTTTTTT	CASSNRLAGFTGELFF	TRBJ2-2	TRBD2	.	TRBV19
TGTGCCAGCAGCTTAACGCGGGACACAGATACGCAGTATTTT	CASSLTRDTDTQYF	TRBJ2-3	.	.	TRBV7-2
TGCGCCAGCAGCTTGGCGGGATTAGTTTACGAGCAGTACTTC	CASSLAGLVYEQYF	TRBJ2-7	.	.	TRBV5-1
TGTGCCAGCAGCCGACTAGGGACAGGCCCAGATACGCAGTATTTT	CASSRLGTGPDTQYF	TRBJ2-3	TRBD1	.	TRBV5-6
TGTGCCAGCAGTTACAGGGGGCCAAATAACTATGGCTACACCTTC	CASSYRGPNNYGYTF	TRBJ1-2	TRBD1	.	TRBV6-5
TGCGCCAGCCTGAAGGGGAGGTCCTACAATGAGCAGTTCTTC	CASLKGRSYNEQFF	TRBJ2-1	.	.	TRBV5-1
TGCGCCAGCAGCTTAGGGGGGACAGGTCGCTCCTACAATGAGCAGTTCTTC	CASSLGGTGRSYNEQFF	TRBJ2-1	TRBD1	.	TRBV5-1
TGTGCCTGGAGTGTTGGGGGCAACACCGGGGAGCTGTTTTTT	CAWSVGGNTGELFF	TRBJ2-2	.	.	TRBV30
TGTGCCAGCAGGGTAGCGGGGGGAGGTGGGGAGACCCAGTACTTC	CASRVAGGGGETQYF	TRBJ2-5	TRBD2	.	TRBV2
TGTGCCAGCAGCTTAGGGCGGGGCGCTAATGAAAAACTGTTTTTT	CASSLGRGANEKLFF	TRBJ1-4	.	.	TRBV7-9
TGTGCCAGCAGCTTAGGGACAATTAGCCATAACTATGGCTACACCTTC	CASSLGTISHNYGYTF	TRBJ1-2	.	.	TRBV7-8
TGTGCCAGTAGTACCCGGGTGGCTGAAGCTTTCTTT	CASSTRVAEAFF	TRBJ1-1	.	.	TRBV19
TGCGCCAGCAGCCAACGGACTAGCGACTACAATGAGCAGTTCTTC	CASSQRTSDYNEQFF	TRBJ2-1	TRBD2	.	TRBV4-3
TGTGCCAGCAGCGTAGTACCGGAGGGGACCCAGTACTTC	CASSVVPEGTQYF	TRBJ2-5	.	few	TRBV9
TGTGCCAGCAGCTTAGGGCTAGCGGGGATCAATGAGCAGTTCTTC	CASSLGLAGINEQFF	TRBJ2-1	TRBD2	.	TRBV7-2
TGTGCCTGGAGTAGTAATAGGGGGACTGAAGCTTTCTTT	CAWSSNRGTEAFF	TRBJ1-1	.	once	TRBV30
TGTGCCAGCAACTCGGACACCGAGACGGCCCTCTCCTATAATTCACCCCTCCACTTT	CASNSDTETALSYNSPLHF	TRBJ1-6	.	.	TRBV2
TGCGCCAGCAGCCAAGAAATGGGGACTAGCGGGAGGGGCGAGCAGTACTTC	CASSQEMGTSGRGEQYF	TRBJ2-7	TRBD2	.	TRBV4-1
TGTGCCACCAGCAGGGGTGGGGCCCAAGAGACCCAGTACTTC	CATSRGGAQETQYF	TRBJ2-5	.	.	TRBV15
TGTGCCAGTAGGTCAGGGAAAGTCAATCAGCCCCAGCATTTT	CASRSGKVNQPQHF	TRBJ1-5	.	few	TRBV19